This T cell receptor (beta chain) is from a study of cytomegalovirus exposure and HLA in healthy donors. Study information: In terms of ancestry, the Caucasian-associated cluster contained about 81% of the approximately 400 genotyped donors.

In the PCR, 60 Vbeta and 13 Jbeta primers were used. Libraries were prepared by immunoSEQ multiplex PCR; TCRdb keeps only in-frame clonotypes and omits some of them. The data contain roughly 250,000 clones, 72% of them singletons. This CDR3 comprises 18 residues. V lost 0 bases to trimming and J lost 0 bases, with 15 bases between them. Germline V CDR1 and CDR2: MNHNS, SASEGT. The source is a female donor in good health and CMV-seronegative. V usage is TRBV6-1 and J usage is TRBJ1-5; D ambiguous. Sequenced input: PBMCs. CDR3 residues: CASSEARGDPGSNQPQHF. The CDR3 DNA reads TGTGCCAGCAGTGAAGCGCGAGGTGACCCCGGTAGCAATCAGCCCCAGCATTTT.